The following is a T cell receptor beta chain sequence with its context. The germline V gene encodes CDR1 SGDLS and CDR2 YYNGEE. The V and J ends lost 6 bases and 4 bases respectively, with 16 bases between them. The CDR3 is made up of 14 amino acids. This specimen belongs to a study of neoadjuvant nivolumab and ipilimumab in lung cancer. Some clones are missing from TCRdb's copy, which holds only in-frame ones; the method was immunoSEQ multiplex PCR. The sample lists about 26,000 clones, 65% to 85% occurring once. The sequencing used peripheral blood, collected before neoadjuvant nivolumab, alone or with ipilimumab. This receptor was taken from an adult with non-small cell lung cancer. The chain combines TRBV9 with TRBJ1-2; perhaps TRBD1 as D (6 bases). For the CDR3, the DNA is TGTGCCAGCAACCCCGGGGGGCGGCGCTATGGCTACACCTTC. It encodes CASNPGGRRYGYTF.